This T cell receptor beta chain was sequenced for a study of cytomegalovirus exposure and HLA in healthy donors (TCRdb year 2017). In the study overall: An earlier analysis of a few hundred of the donors reported roughly 300 Gb of sequence data and some 110 million unique TCR beta sequences obtained from around 170 million T cells. An early release that covered 500 to 800 HLA-typed donors contained around 300 gigabases of sequencing data and some 87 million unique TCR sequences. The genetic ancestry cluster associated with self-reported Caucasian donors included 65% to 90% of the roughly 400 genotyped donors. The study aimed to test whether cataloging public T cell receptors could reveal signatures of past pathogen exposure. The study used immunosequencing to profile the T cell repertoires of approximately 630 subjects and linked those repertoires to cytomegalovirus serostatus. Along with the roughly 670-subject first cohort, a separate validation cohort of about 110 different subjects was used. To predict cytomegalovirus infection status, the study combined high-throughput TCR immunosequencing, statistical association of individual TCRs with disease status, and machine learning. A later analysis re-analyzed previously published TCR beta repertoires from 500 to 700 donors and added high-resolution HLA genotyping to study TCR occurrence patterns. Rather than drawing on any new phenotypic data, the later analysis identified candidate immune exposures from TCR beta sequences and the way those sequences occurred across donors. An earlier analysis of about 620 of the donors applied high-throughput TCR beta sequencing to assess whether each TCR beta V gene segment acted as functional or pseudogenic. Donor age, sex, ethnicity and CMV serostatus were compiled together with the repertoire data. Genome-wide SNP genotypes for about 65% of the 666 donors were used in a later genetic analysis, which treated that subset as a discovery cohort. All discovery cohort repertoires had been generated using a single sequencing platform. Both class I and class II loci were covered by HLA typing, at four-digit resolution. Typing coverage varied by locus: roughly 629-630 donors for A, B, C, DRB1 and DQB1; roughly 560 for DQA1; over 600 for DPA1; 450 to 480 for DPB1. About five DR-DQ haplotypes were handled as single units for association and clustering, since linkage in the cohort was strong. Among some 410 genotyped donors of the cohort, an average of roughly 230,000 unique TCR beta nucleotide sequences was sequenced per donor, of which about 19% were non-productive.

Receptors were amplified or captured by the immunoSEQ multiplex PCR assay. For the multiplex PCR, a mixture combining 60 forward primers for TCR Vbeta segments and 13 reverse primers for TCR Jbeta segments was used. The CDR3 region of rearranged TCR beta genes was amplified from genomic DNA by a multiplex PCR assay. The amplified TCR beta libraries were sequenced on the Illumina HiSeq System as 87-base-pair reads. Regarding the original processing steps: Across the roughly 640 repertoires, a later analysis counted 75 million to 90 million unique TCR beta chains, around 11 million of which were shared by at least two donors. Raw reads were error-corrected and collapsed into unique sequences by a nearest-neighbor algorithm in which closely related sequences were merged to remove PCR and sequencing errors. Alignment of CDR3 sequences to IMGT reference sequences was used to assign V, D and J gene segments. For a sequence to be retained, a match of at least six nucleotides was required to both a V gene segment and a J gene segment. A rearrangement was called productive if the CDR3 had no stop codons and remained in frame with V and J, and every other rearrangement was called non-productive. CDR3 was defined by IMGT convention, running from the second conserved V-encoded cysteine to the conserved J-encoded phenylalanine. The earlier analysis of 500 to 600 of the donors excluded sequences that lacked an unambiguous match to a single V gene segment. In an earlier analysis of approximately 560 of the donors, a V segment was called functional when productive rearrangements were above 56.7%, and segregating when the standard deviation between donors exceeded 5%. A statistical classification framework was developed to diagnose cytomegalovirus status using the catalog of TCR beta chain sequences. In a later analysis, V and J genes were assigned by comparing TCR nucleotide sequences against IMGT/GENE-DB human TR gene sequences. The TCRdist pipeline was used in a later analysis to assign CDR3 sequences and most-parsimonious VDJ recombination scenarios. In a later analysis, each TCR beta chain was defined by its CDR3 amino acid sequence together with its V-gene family, and reads without a unique V-gene family were excluded. To address suspected cross-contamination and a sequencing artifact, a later analysis removed under 600 highly shared, low-generation-probability nucleotide sequences. For each public chain, a later analysis derived a clonal expansion index from normalized ranks of inferred template counts within each repertoire. A later analysis computed generation probabilities with a VDJ recombination model fitted to out-of-frame rearrangements, and checked the results against IGoR. Hypergeometric tests were used in a later analysis to score TCR-TCR, TCR-HLA and TCR-CMV co-occurrence, with a repertoire-size bias correction applied to the TCR pairs. To estimate false discovery rates, a later analysis permuted the HLA or CMV assignments 20 times. In a later analysis, co-occurring TCRs were grouped with DBSCAN, and TCRdist sequence similarity was added when clustering was performed within HLA-allele-positive subsets. Repertoires with fewer than 30,000 or more than 120,000 public chains, plus five repertoires with anomalous nucleotide sharing, were excluded from co-occurrence clustering. Drawn from immuneACCESS, this table holds only the in-frame rearrangements with V and J called that TCRdb kept. Clones are partly lost; checked studies trace under half to an unresolved V gene and leave the rest unexplained. The V and J calls and clone size were taken over from that table, and D and trimming were inferred from the DNA. The table for this sample lists some 200,000 clones; just over 75% of them were counted only once. The ten largest clones capture 0.6% to 0.7% of the sample.

The CDR1 and CDR2 encoded by the germline V gene are SGHAT and FQNNGV. The CDR3 goes from the cysteine to the phenylalanine over 18 residues. The entry retains the CDR3 DNA only, 54 bases that are in frame from base 1. The germline ends are 20 bases apart after V is trimmed by 1 base and J by 1 base. What the research found in general, with its limitations: The earlier analysis of some 560 of the donors excluded seventeen rarely observed V segments, including chromosome 9 orphons, because counts were too low. Because HLA typing was unavailable for some donors at each locus, only the typed subset was used in association tests. A later analysis associated 15,000 to 20,000 TCR beta sequences with specific HLA alleles at a false discovery rate of 0.05. A further reported finding was that TCR beta sequences accurately predicted the HLA-A and HLA-B alleles for most subjects in the first cohort. Broadly in line with IMGT annotations, most TCR beta V segments showed up in productive rearrangements about 87% or about 30% of the time in an earlier analysis of 587 of the donors. The classifier was reported to diagnose cytomegalovirus status with high specificity and sensitivity in both the original and validation cohorts. According to a later analysis, parvovirus B19, influenza, CMV and Epstein-Barr virus appeared linked to several top co-occurrence clusters. Most CMV-associated TCR beta chains appeared to be HLA-restricted in a later analysis, and the HLA associations seemed to be driven largely by CMV exposure. In vitro tests confirmed that a few of the cytomegalovirus-associated TCR beta chains recognize cytomegalovirus antigens. Only TCR beta chains were sequenced in this cohort, and the absence of alpha or paired-chain data limited detectable features. According to a later genetic analysis, donors in an Asian-associated ancestry cluster had fewer N-insertions in productive TCRs than the roughly 660-donor mean. While some public TCRs were present in many individuals, most TCR sequences turned up only very rarely across donors. According to a later analysis, TCR association rates differed among HLA loci, with DRB1 alleles showing the most associated TCRs and HLA-C alleles showing the fewest. CMV serostatus was the only immune exposure information available for the cohort. Presence/absence analyses assumed roughly uniform sequencing depth across donors, an assumption that may not hold. Correlated functional status among segregating V segments might be attributable to linkage disequilibrium, but an unknown experimental factor could not be ruled out. A group of highly shared sequence variants was considered likely to be a technical artifact of the sequencing pipeline. In a later analysis, HLA-associated TCR beta chains showed more clonal expansion and lower generation probabilities than non-associated chains that were equally common. Strong co-occurrence of HLA alleles, especially DR and DQ, made assigning TCR associations to individual alleles difficult. A total of 150 or so TCR beta chains were listed by the study as associated with cytomegalovirus. According to the authors, the approach could potentially be generalized to other disease states and immunological phenotypes. V-gene and J-gene trimming of TCR beta chains was associated with a missense DCLRE1C variant in a later genetic analysis, and the association was replicated in an independent cohort. The 87-base-pair reads could not distinguish some IMGT-functional V segments, including TRBV6-2 and TRBV6-3, so those segments were excluded.

Concerning this clone itself: Its antigen remains unidentified. Per-nucleotide qualities are absent, and no much larger clonotype sits a single base away.

The cohort was made up of 650 to 700 healthy bone marrow donors. All cohort members were sampled while nominally healthy, although unrecorded immune exposures were likely present. The donor tested CMV seronegative and was one of the 352 seronegative cohort members. Each donor provided a peripheral blood sample, and peripheral blood mononuclear cells were used for TCR beta sequencing. The Qiagen DNeasy Blood Extraction Kit was used to extract genomic DNA from the blood cell samples. The source is a man younger than 30 in good health and CMV-seronegative. Sequences were obtained from PBMCs. This chain is built from TRBV11-2 and TRBJ2-7, with the identity of the D gene unclear. The nucleotides read TGTGCCAGCAGCTTAGCCCCCTCAGCAGGCCCCTTTTCCTACGAGCAGTACTTC. The encoded protein is CASSLAPSAGPFSYEQYF.